The clone carrying this TCR beta chain has at least ten counts. The CDR3 totals 16 residues. Germline values: CDR1 SGHTA, CDR2 FQGTGA. J was trimmed by 1 base and V by 5 bases; bases with no gene match: 9. This record belongs to a study of human T cells and chemical hapten exposure. The time point: healthy volunteer bleed at 2 weeks. Total RNA was extracted from unfractionated whole blood. TCRdb reprocessed the RACE reads via MiXCR and lists one record per CDR3 protein. The table lists about 41,000 distinct CDR3 sequences, roughly 4.1% of them singletons, with roughly 5.2% in the top ten. This sequence was found in a human donor in good health. Some clones in this sample may be carry-over from other donors' samples. The chain couples TRBV7-3 to TRBJ1-1, with 8 bases that match TRBD1. The sample comprised whole blood. CDR3 in amino acids: CASSPAGGNSNTEAFF. Here the CDR3 DNA reads TGTGCCAGCAGCCCAGCAGGGGGCAACTCGAACACTGAAGCTTTCTTT.